This T cell receptor (beta chain) is drawn from a study of T cell repertoires in cytomegalovirus infection. Study as a whole: Shared public TCR beta signatures pointed to both CMV infection and a matching HLA type. The study, taken as a whole, reports: The study identified carriers of CMV plus the relevant HLA from cumulative public TCR beta family frequency. HLA-C-restricted CMV-specific TCR beta clonotypes were dominant in the ex vivo response.

TCRdb called the reads again in MiXCR, with one record for every CDR3 protein. The sample contains fewer than 1,000,000 distinct CDR3 sequences, around 32% of which appear only once. J was trimmed by 5 bases and V by 4 bases; bases with no gene match: 7. The CDR3 extends over 15 amino acids. Germline V gene lookup returns CDR1 LNHNV and CDR2 YYDKDF (reference sequence). Concerning this clonotype: Its antigen is not known.

This receptor was identified in a human donor in good health (CMV status not recorded). Some clones in this sample may be carry-over from other donors' samples. The rearrangement links TRBV15 to TRBJ1-2; 10 nucleotides match TRBD1. This sample comprised cultured CD8+ T cells from PBMCs, obtained from culture after CMV antigen stimulation. CDR3 sequence reads: CATSTMDRGRYGYTF. Here the CDR3 DNA reads TGTGCCACCAGCACTATGGACAGGGGGAGATATGGCTACACCTTC.